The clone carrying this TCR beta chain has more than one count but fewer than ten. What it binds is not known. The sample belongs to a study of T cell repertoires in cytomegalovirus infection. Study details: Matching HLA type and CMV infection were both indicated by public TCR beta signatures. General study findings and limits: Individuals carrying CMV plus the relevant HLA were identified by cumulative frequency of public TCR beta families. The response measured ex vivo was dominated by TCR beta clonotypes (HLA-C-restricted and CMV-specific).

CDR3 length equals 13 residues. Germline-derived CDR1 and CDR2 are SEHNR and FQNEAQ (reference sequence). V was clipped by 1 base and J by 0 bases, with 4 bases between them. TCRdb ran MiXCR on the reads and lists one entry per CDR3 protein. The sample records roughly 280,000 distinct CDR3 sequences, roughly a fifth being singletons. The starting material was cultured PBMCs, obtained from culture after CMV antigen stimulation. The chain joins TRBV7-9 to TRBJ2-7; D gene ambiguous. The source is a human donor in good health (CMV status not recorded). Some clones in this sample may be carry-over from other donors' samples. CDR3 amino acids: CASSLEYSYEQYF. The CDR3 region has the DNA TGTGCCAGCAGCTTAGAGTACTCCTACGAGCAGTACTTC.